This TCR beta chain was profiled in a study of shared clonotypes between healthy human individuals. Donors, healthy HIV-negative adults, lacked recent acute infections or vaccinations. Assay used: immunoSEQ multiplex PCR; TCRdb lists only in-frame clones, some missing. The profile shows millions of clones, around nine tenths of them singletons. This clone was seen only once. Its target is not known. This CDR3 has 11 residues. Germline CDR1 is MNHEY and CDR2 is SVGAGI. The germline V and J ends were trimmed by 6 bases and 8 bases, with 8 bases remaining between them. Study observations and caveats: Relative to their counterparts shared across all four donors, non-shared clonotypes exhibited diminished generation probabilities. Inspection by rarefaction showed sorted-subset sequencing to be incomplete despite large depth. Shared clonotypes: roughly 5% naive CD4, under 4% naive CD8, about 2.5% memory CD4, approximately 0.4% memory CD8.

The sample taken for sequencing was naive CD4+ T cells sorted from blood. This sample's subset: CD45RA+ positively selected. The genes are TRBV6-5 and TRBJ2-1; D remains ambiguous. The TCR sequence derives from a man between 18 and 35 years old in good health. CDR3 amino acids: CASSNRDEQFF. The CDR3 DNA reads TGTGCCAGCAGCAATCGGGATGAGCAGTTCTTC.